One and the same sample provided the 17 T cell receptor beta chains below, sequenced in a study of T cell repertoires in cytomegalovirus infection. TCRdb ran MiXCR on the reads and lists one entry per CDR3 protein. Of more than 250,000 distinct CDR3 sequences listed, 25% are singletons. No cognate antigen is known for these TCRs. Sequenced material: cultured PBMCs, taken from culture after CMV antigen stimulation. The receptors stem from a human donor in good health (CMV status not recorded). Some clones in this sample may be carry-over from other donors' samples.

This clonotype was detected ten times or more. The chain links TRBV7-9 to TRBJ2-7; D gene unclear. This CDR3 has 14 amino acids. The V end was cut by 0 bases, the J end by 1 base, with 7 bases between. The germline CDR1 and CDR2 sequences are SEHNR and FQNEAQ (reference sequence). CDR3 bases: TGTGCCAGCAGCTTAGCGTCACAGTCCTACGAGCAGTACTTC. Translating gives CASSLASQSYEQYF.

This clonotype was found a few times. The DNA for the CDR3 is TGTGCCAGCAGATTGGGACTTTCCTACGAGCAGTACTTC. This encodes CASRLGLSYEQYF. This sequence joins TRBV7-2 and TRBJ2-7, with TRBD2 as a possible D gene (6 bases). With 6 bases removed from V and 1 base from J, the gap between germline ends came to 10 bases. This CDR3 is built from 13 residues. In germline, CDR1 is SGHTA, CDR2 FQGNSA.

The chain couples TRBV11-2 to TRBJ1-2; no definite D call. CDR3 length: 13 amino acids. With 5 bases removed from V and 7 bases from J, the gap between germline ends came to 14 bases. Germline CDR1 reads SGHAT; CDR2 reads FQNNGV. CDR3 bases: TGTGCCAGCAGCCCCGGGTTAGGGAGTGGCTACACCTTC. Translation gives CASSPGLGSGYTF.

There are many counts of this clonotype. The chain links TRBV7-8 to TRBJ2-7, with D unclear. The ends were cut back, 3 bases at V and 2 bases at J, with 8 bases in the middle. Germline CDR1 is SGHVS and CDR2 is FQNEAQ. The CDR3 sequence is 13 residues long. The CDR3 region is CASSLGKPYEQYF. The CDR3 bases are TGTGCCAGCAGCTTGGGCAAACCCTACGAGCAGTACTTC. The full variable domain, in which reference TRBV7-8 and TRBJ2-7 provide the parts outside the CDR3, is GAGVSQSPRYKVAKRGQDVALRCDPISGHVSLFWYQQALGQGPEFLTYFQNEAQLDKSGLPSDRFFAERPEGSVSTLKIQRTQQEDSAVYLCASSLGKPYEQYFGPGTRLTVT.

On this clonotype: A much larger clone differs from this one at a single base, so this may be a read error. V and J are TRBV7-2 and TRBJ1-2; tentative D call: TRBD1 (5 bases). CDR1 and CDR2 from the germline V gene are SGHTA and FQGNSA. The CDR3 has 13 amino acids. DNA for the CDR3: TGTGCCAGCACCCTCCCGGGGCGTGGAGGCTACGCCTTC. Translated: CASTLPGRGGYAF.

The chain has TRBV2 and TRBJ1-6, with 9 nucleotides matching TRBD1. The CDR3 totals 15 residues. Germline loops: CDR1 SNHLY, CDR2 FYNNEI. With V trimmed by 6 bases and J by 7 bases, 7 bases remained unmatched. CDR3 amino acids: CASSGQGISNSPLHF. CDR3 nucleotide sequence: TGTGCCAGCAGCGGACAGGGGATTAGCAATTCACCCCTCCACTTT.

This clonotype was counted only a few times. The genes are TRBV7-9 and TRBJ2-7; 7 bases match TRBD1. The length of the CDR3 is 12 residues. Germline trimming cut 5 bases from V and 10 bases from J; bases unmatched to any gene: 8. In germline, CDR1 is SEHNR, CDR2 FQNEAQ (reference sequence). DNA for the CDR3: TGTGCCAGCAGCCTCGACAGGGTTCTTCAGTACTTC. It specifies CASSLDRVLQYF.

Only a few counts were recorded for this clonotype. The chain links TRBV6-4 to TRBJ2-1; D remains ambiguous. CDR1 and CDR2 from the germline V gene are MRHNA and SNTAGT. The CDR3 length is 12 residues. Between the trimmed V and J ends, which lost 3 bases and 7 bases, there was a span of 7 bases. For the CDR3, the DNA is TGTGCCAGCAGTGAGTTTGGAAATGAGCAGTTCTTC. Amino acid sequence: CASSEFGNEQFF.

The V gene is TRBV5-1, the J gene TRBJ2-7; either TRBD1 or TRBD2 may supply D (6 bases each). Germline V gives CDR1 SGHRS, CDR2 YFSETQ. The V gene lost 3 bases and the J gene lost 0 bases, with 13 bases spanning the gap. The CDR3 covers 15 residues. In DNA form, the CDR3 reads TGCGCCAGCAGCTATACCCGGGGGCCCTCCTACGAGCAGTACTTC. Amino acid sequence: CASSYTRGPSYEQYF.

This chain uses TRBV4-1 with TRBJ1-2; no reliable D call. Trimming removed 1 base at V and 8 bases at J, with 11 bases between. This CDR3 comprises 13 residues. Looked up from germline, CDR1 is MGHRA and CDR2 is YSYEKL. The CDR3 sequence is CASSQGPSRGYTF. The CDR3 DNA sequence: TGCGCCAGCAGCCAAGGCCCTTCACGGGGCTACACCTTC.

This clonotype was seen ten or more times. V gene TRBV7-8 combines with J gene TRBJ2-2; possibly TRBD1 for D (7 bases). The CDR3 runs 15 residues. Deletions cut 6 bases from V and 4 bases from J, with 15 bases between. CDR1 and CDR2 from the germline V gene are SGHVS and FQNEAQ. CDR3 sequence: CASRSSRGVTGELFF. The CDR3 DNA is TGTGCCAGCAGGTCCTCCAGGGGGGTCACCGGGGAGCTGTTTTTT.

This clonotype was counted ten times or more. The rearrangement uses TRBV6-1 and TRBJ1-4, with D perhaps matching TRBD1 (5 bases). Germline values: CDR1 MNHNS, CDR2 SASEGT. The CDR3 extends over 15 amino acids. Deletions cut 3 bases from V and 2 bases from J, with 10 bases between. CDR3 protein: CASSDAGSTNEKLFF. In DNA form, the CDR3 reads TGTGCCAGCAGTGATGCAGGGAGTACTAATGAAAAACTGTTTTTT.

In this sample, this clonotype turned up a few times. The CDR3 DNA follows: TGTGCCAGTAGTCCTGGACTAGCGGGAGTGGGGTCCTACAATGAGCAGTTCTTC. This sequence encodes CASSPGLAGVGSYNEQFF. This chain uses TRBV19 with TRBJ2-1; TRBD2 aligns across 13 bases. From germline, CDR1 is LNHDA and CDR2 SQIVND (reference sequence). This CDR3 has 18 amino acids. The trim removed 5 bases at V and 1 base at J, leaving 8 bases unmatched.

The rearrangement uses TRBV4-3 and TRBJ2-1; 10 bases match TRBD2. J was trimmed by 1 base and V by 1 base; bases with no gene match: 13. This CDR3 has 20 amino acids. Germline V gene lookup returns CDR1 LGHNA and CDR2 YSLEER. The CDR3 reads CASSQAGLATRSASYNEQFF. The CDR3 nucleotides read TGCGCCAGCAGCCAAGCGGGACTAGCGACCCGCTCCGCTTCCTACAATGAGCAGTTCTTC.

This chain connects TRBV20-1 to TRBJ2-7; D unresolved. Germline CDR1 DFQATT, CDR2 SNEGSKA (reference sequence). Trimming stripped 3 bases from V and 2 bases from J, with 14 bases between. There are 14 residues in the CDR3. The CDR3 spells CSARGKDLPYEQYF. Written as DNA, the CDR3 is TGCAGTGCTAGGGGAAAGGACCTACCCTACGAGCAGTACTTC.

The chain recombines TRBV7-2 with TRBJ2-3, with 7 bases matching TRBD2. From germline, CDR1 is SGHTA and CDR2 FQGNSA. The length of the CDR3 is 16 residues. Trimming removed 2 bases from V and 6 bases from J; junction bases left unmatched: 11. CDR3 sequence (DNA): TGTGCCAGCAGCTTATCCCGCGGGAGACAATACGATACGCAGTATTTT. It yields the protein CASSLSRGRQYDTQYF.

This clonotype appeared many times. The chain has TRBV7-2 and TRBJ1-2, with D perhaps matching TRBD1 (5 bases). Trimming left V 4 bases short and J 4 bases short, with 16 bases between. The CDR3 spans 15 residues. Germline loops: CDR1 SGHTA, CDR2 FQGNSA. CDR3 amino acids: CASSYGHGQAYGYTF. CDR3 sequence (DNA): TGTGCCAGCAGCTACGGACACGGGCAAGCCTATGGCTACACCTTC.